This T cell receptor (beta chain) was sequenced during a study of cytomegalovirus exposure and HLA in healthy donors. The CDR3 covers 16 residues. V was pared by 5 bases and J by 1 base, with 19 bases between. The germline V gene encodes CDR1 GTSNPN and CDR2 SVGIG (reference sequence). Primers included in the PCR were 60 Vbeta and 13 Jbeta primers. TCRdb keeps only in-frame clones here, not all; method: immunoSEQ multiplex PCR. This table has a few hundred thousand clones, about 90% appearing once. This receptor was taken from a girl under 10 years old in good health and CMV-seronegative. J is TRBJ2-3 and V is TRBV30, with TRBD2 as a possible D gene (6 bases). The sample was PBMCs. CDR3: CAWSRDLKAGTDTQYF. The DNA of the CDR3 is TGTGCCTGGTCCCGGGACTTGAAAGCGGGCACAGATACGCAGTATTTT.